This T cell receptor beta chain is drawn from a study of cytomegalovirus exposure and HLA in healthy donors. Study results and caveats: Indistinguishable V segments such as TRBV6-2 and TRBV6-3 were excluded.

As regards this clone: What it binds is unknown.

The CDR3 sequence is 15 residues long. The ends were cut back, 0 bases at V and 7 bases at J, with 10 bases in the middle. Germline V gene sequence: CDR1 MNHEY, CDR2 SVGAGI. Use of 60 Vbeta and 13 Jbeta primers characterized the PCR. The table came from immunoSEQ multiplex PCR; TCRdb's copy has only in-frame clones and leaves some out. The sample comprises under 200,000 clones, around three quarters of which are singletons, and over 12% rests with the top ten. The V gene is TRBV6-5, the J gene TRBJ1-6, with D possibly matching TRBD1 (6 bases). The sample was PBMCs. The receptor was isolated from a woman aged 25 to 39 in good health and CMV-seropositive. The CDR3 here is CASSYSRGGNSPLHF. CDR3 DNA: TGTGCCAGCAGTTACTCGAGAGGGGGAAATTCACCCCTCCACTTT.